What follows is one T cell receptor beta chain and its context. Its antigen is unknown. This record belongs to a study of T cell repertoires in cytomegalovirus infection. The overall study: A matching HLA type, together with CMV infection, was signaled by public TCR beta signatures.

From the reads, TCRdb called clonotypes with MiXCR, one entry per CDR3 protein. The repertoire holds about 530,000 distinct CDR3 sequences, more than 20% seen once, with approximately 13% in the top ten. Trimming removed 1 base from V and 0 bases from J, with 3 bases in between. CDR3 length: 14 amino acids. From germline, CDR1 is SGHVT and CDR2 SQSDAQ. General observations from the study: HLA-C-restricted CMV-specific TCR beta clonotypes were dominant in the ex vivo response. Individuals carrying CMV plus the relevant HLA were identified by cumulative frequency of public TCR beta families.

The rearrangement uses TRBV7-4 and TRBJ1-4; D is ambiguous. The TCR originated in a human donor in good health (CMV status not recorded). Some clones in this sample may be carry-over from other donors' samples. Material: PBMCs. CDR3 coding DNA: TGTGCCAGCAGCTTAGTATCAACTAATGAAAAACTGTTTTTT. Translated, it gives CASSLVSTNEKLFF.